This T cell receptor (beta chain) was sequenced for a study of cytotoxic CD8 clonotypes in ibrutinib-treated CLL. Study-wide background: Among responders, roughly 25 were partial and 2 complete; after median roughly 68 months, approximately 15 stayed remitted and some twelve progressed. Following treatment for a median roughly twelve months, range 6 to 36, response samples were then taken. Whole-study results and caveats: Baseline-level clonality went beyond age-matched healthy donors and moved in step with circulating CD8+ T-cell counts.

With respect to this clone: Its antigen is undetermined.

Germline CDR1 SGHRS, CDR2 YFSETQ. Trimming pared 0 bases from V and 3 bases from J, leaving 11 bases between. The CDR3 loop spans 15 amino acids. The table came from immunoSEQ multiplex PCR; TCRdb's copy has only in-frame clones and leaves some out. The sample carries 120,000 to 150,000 clones, approximately 90% recorded once. The TCR comes from a human donor with chronic lymphocytic leukemia. The chain employs TRBV5-1 and TRBJ2-3, with D hard to call. Sequences were derived from PBMCs, sampled after 12 months of ibrutinib treatment. The CDR3 region has the DNA TGCGCCAGCAGCTTGGCCGCGATCAGGACAGATACGCAGTATTTT. This translates into CASSLAAIRTDTQYF.